This T cell receptor (beta chain) appears in the sequencing data of a study of blood T cell repertoires in COVID-19. In the study overall: PBMCs, B-cell-depleted T cells, or T cells provided the cDNA or gDNA that made up the material.

The germline V gene encodes CDR1 SQVTM and CDR2 ANQGSEA. V lost 4 bases and J lost 3, with 7 bases in between. The CDR3 consists of 11 residues. Authors' data handling: Researchers report that nucleated cell counts were estimated from reference gene primer amplification. Data came from immunoSEQ multiplex PCR; TCRdb stores just in-frame clones and leaves some out. That table supplies the V and J calls and clone size; D and trimming were determined from the DNA. This table has about 440,000 clones, roughly 87% appearing once. Sequenced sample: PBMCs or T cells enriched from blood (not recorded which). The genes are TRBV29-1 and TRBJ2-7; no firm D call. The TCR comes from a woman in her late teens or twenties with acute COVID-19. CDR3: CSVVYDYEQYF. The CDR3 coding sequence is TGCAGCGTTGTCTACGACTACGAGCAGTACTTC.